This TCR beta chain was captured by sequencing in a study of cytomegalovirus exposure and HLA in healthy donors. Study-wide results and caveats: Associated with cytomegalovirus, according to the listing, were some 180 TCR beta chains. TCR beta V- and J-gene trimming was later associated with a missense DCLRE1C variant. Most CMV-associated TCR beta chains were later found to appear HLA-restricted. Most TCRs appeared rarely, but some public TCRs recurred in many donors.

Use of 60 Vbeta and 13 Jbeta primers characterized the PCR. Sequencing was performed with immunoSEQ multiplex PCR; in TCRdb, only in-frame clones are kept and a portion is missing. The table includes some 190,000 clones, 77% detected once. In the case of this clone: Antigen: not known.

V lost 4 bases to trimming and J lost 3 bases; unmatched junction nucleotides: 3. The CDR3 contains 14 residues. The germline V gene has CDR1 SQVTM and CDR2 ANQGSEA. The receptor was isolated from a man younger than 35 in good health and CMV-seronegative. Sequenced: PBMCs. The rearrangement links TRBV29-1 to TRBJ2-2; TRBD1 matches at 9 bases. CDR3 amino acids: CSVARQGDTGELFF. In DNA, the CDR3 is TGCAGCGTTGCCAGACAGGGGGACACCGGGGAGCTGTTTTTT.